These 30 T cell receptor beta chains originate from one sample sequenced in a study of CD8 T cells in ankylosing spondylitis. TCRdb called the 5' RACE reads again in MiXCR, with one record for every CDR3 protein. The sample lists 250,000 to 350,000 distinct CDR3 sequences; under 25% were seen once. The sample taken for sequencing was blood, either unsorted or a sorted T cell fraction (not recorded which). The receptors come from a female donor with ankylosing spondylitis or in good health (not recorded which).

The CDR3 spells CASSPNIAGGYNEQFF. The DNA for the CDR3 is TGTGCCAGCAGCCCCAACATAGCGGGAGGCTACAATGAGCAGTTCTTC. V and J are TRBV7-3 and TRBJ2-1; TRBD2 matches 10 bases. The CDR3 has 16 amino acids. V lost 5 bases to trimming and J lost 3 bases; unmatched junction nucleotides: 7. Germline V lookup: CDR1 SGHTA, CDR2 FQGTGA.

The J gene is TRBJ2-7, the V gene TRBV12-3 or TRBV12-4; 11 positions match TRBD2. This CDR3 is 15 amino acids long. The junction had 9 bases not matched to a gene; V was cut back by 7 bases and J by 4 bases. Here the CDR3 DNA reads TGTGCCAGCACCCTCGCCCTAGCGGGGGGATACGAGCAGTACTTC. This translates into CASTLALAGGYEQYF.

This clonotype was counted many times. This chain joins TRBV12-3 or TRBV12-4 and TRBJ1-5, with 7 bases matching TRBD1. V was clipped by 6 bases and J by 6 bases; unmatched bases: 5. The CDR3 spans 13 residues. CDR3 in amino acids: CASRTGLSQPQHF. CDR3 in DNA: TGTGCCAGCAGGACAGGGTTAAGTCAGCCCCAGCATTTT.

The V gene is TRBV5-1, the J gene TRBJ2-1, with 14 bases matching TRBD2. The germline gives CDR1 SGHRS, CDR2 YFSETQ. V trimming: 3 bases; J trimming: 4 bases; junction bases outside the gene matches: 12. CDR3 length equals 19 residues. The CDR3 loop reads CASSYRLAGGPGSYNEQFF. The CDR3, as DNA: TGCGCCAGCAGCTATCGACTAGCGGGAGGGCCGGGATCGTACAATGAGCAGTTCTTC.

In its sample, this clonotype was seen a few times. The chain links TRBV3-1 to TRBJ1-1; D is uncertain. CDR3 length: 13 residues. Trimming took off 1 base at V and 11 bases at J, with 14 bases between the two ends. Germline CDR1 LGHDT, CDR2 YNNKEL (reference sequence). This chain's CDR3 is CASSQGAAQRAFF. CDR3 coding DNA: TGTGCCAGCAGCCAAGGGGCGGCCCAACGGGCTTTCTTT.

This clonotype was seen a handful of times. The chain combines TRBV20-1 with TRBJ2-1, with 9 bases aligning to TRBD2. Per germline, CDR1 DFQATT and CDR2 SNEGSKA (reference sequence). There are 16 residues in the CDR3. V lost 6 bases, J lost 10 bases, and 19 bases stayed unmatched. CDR3 protein: CSASPQRVAGAEEQFF. CDR3 DNA: TGCAGTGCCAGCCCGCAGCGGGTAGCGGGAGCGGAGGAGCAGTTCTTC.

J is TRBJ2-7 and V is TRBV20-1; D might be TRBD1 (6 bases). CDR1 is DFQATT, CDR2 SNEGSKA, per germline (reference sequence). The V end lost 8 bases, the J end lost 0 bases, and 14 bases lay between the germline ends. The CDR3 has 13 residues. This chain's CDR3 is CSSHRAGSYEQYF. The CDR3 nucleotides read TGCAGTTCACACAGGGCGGGCTCCTACGAGCAGTACTTC.

The chain combines TRBV24-1 with TRBJ2-3; a weak D match, TRBD1 (6 bases). The CDR3 contains 16 residues. Germline V gives CDR1 KGHDR, CDR2 SFDVKD. Trimming cost V 2 bases and J 2 bases, with 13 bases left between them. CDR3 in amino acids: CATSDSTGFLTDTQYF. Written as DNA, the CDR3 is TGTGCCACCAGTGATTCCACAGGGTTCCTCACAGATACGCAGTATTTT.

This clonotype was counted only a few times. The genes are TRBV20-1 and TRBJ1-2; D gene ambiguous. The CDR3 is made up of 13 amino acids. Germline V CDR1 and CDR2: DFQATT, SNEGSKA (reference sequence). Trimming took off 0 bases at V and 4 bases at J, with 9 bases between the two ends. The CDR3 DNA is TGCAGTGCTAGAGAGAGTGGGAGCTATGGCTACACCTTC. This encodes CSARESGSYGYTF.

The chain recombines TRBV20-1 with TRBJ2-6, with D hard to call. Germline V gene lookup returns CDR1 DFQATT and CDR2 SNEGSKA (reference sequence). Trimming left V 7 bases short and J 2 bases short, with 12 bases between. This CDR3 contains 14 residues. The CDR3: CSVIGQPGANVLTF. CDR3 coding DNA: TGCAGTGTAATAGGCCAGCCTGGGGCCAACGTCCTGACTTTC.

V gene TRBV20-1 combines with J gene TRBJ2-1, with 14 bases identical to TRBD2. With V trimmed by 4 bases and J by 0 bases, 8 bases remained unmatched. Germline V CDR1 and CDR2: DFQATT, SNEGSKA (reference sequence). CDR3 length: 18 residues. The CDR3 DNA is TGCAGTGCTAAGCCGGGACTAGCGGGGGATAGCTCCTACAATGAGCAGTTCTTC. This sequence encodes CSAKPGLAGDSSYNEQFF.

J is TRBJ1-1 and V is TRBV7-2; no clear D gene. Between the trimmed V and J ends, which lost 7 bases and 0 bases, there was a span of 9 bases. The CDR3 length is 13 residues. Germline CDR1 reads SGHTA; CDR2 reads FQGNSA. The CDR3, as DNA: TGTGCCAGCAACCCTCAGATGAACACTGAAGCTTTCTTT. This translates into CASNPQMNTEAFF. The full variable domain, in which reference TRBV7-2 and TRBJ1-1 provide the parts outside the CDR3, is GAGVSQSPSNKVTEKGKDVELRCDPISGHTALYWYRQSLGQGLEFLIYFQGNSAPDKSGLPSDRFSAERTGGSVSTLTIQRTQQEDSAVYLCASNPQMNTEAFFGQGTRLTVV.

The rearrangement uses TRBV24-1 and TRBJ2-6; unclear D gene. The germline gives CDR1 KGHDR, CDR2 SFDVKD. CDR3 length equals 16 residues. V lost 4 bases to trimming and J lost 0 bases, with 9 bases between them. CDR3 protein: CATSDPTTSGANVLTF. The DNA of the CDR3 is TGTGCCACCAGTGACCCCACAACCTCTGGGGCCAACGTCCTGACTTTC.

At least ten counts were recorded for this clonotype. V gene TRBV6-6 combines with J gene TRBJ2-5; D ambiguous. This CDR3 region has 14 residues. The germline V gene has CDR1 MNHNY and CDR2 SVGAGI (reference sequence). The V end was cut by 5 bases, the J end by 1 base, with 11 bases between. The CDR3 loop reads CASSLSPGQETQYF. Here the CDR3 DNA reads TGTGCCAGCAGTCTCTCACCAGGCCAAGAGACCCAGTACTTC.

In this sample, this clonotype turned up a few times. This chain uses TRBV7-2 with TRBJ2-2, with D possibly matching TRBD2 (6 bases). V lost 4 bases to trimming and J lost 1 base, with 10 bases between them. Germline V lookup: CDR1 SGHTA, CDR2 FQGNSA. This CDR3 spans 15 amino acids. The CDR3 DNA sequence: TGTGCCAGCAGCTATAAGGGAGGGAACACCGGGGAGCTGTTTTTT. Translating it yields CASSYKGGNTGELFF.

In regard to this clonotype: A read error may produce the germline difference seen at one junction end. The rearrangement links TRBV19 to TRBJ1-5; a possible D gene is TRBD1 (5 bases). CDR3 length: 14 residues. CDR1 is LNHDA, CDR2 SQIVND, per germline (reference sequence). CDR3: CASSKRQFSQPHHF. The CDR3 DNA reads as TGTGCCAGTAGTAAGCGACAGTTCTCCCAGCCCCATCATTTT.

In this sample, this clonotype turned up a few times. The chain recombines TRBV12-3 or TRBV12-4 with TRBJ2-6; D is undetermined. There are 15 residues in the CDR3. Trimming removed 2 bases from V and 0 bases from J, with 5 bases in between. DNA for the CDR3: TGTGCCAGCAGTTTATGGTCCTCTGGGGCCAACGTCCTGACTTTC. Translating it yields CASSLWSSGANVLTF.

The CDR3 DNA sequence: TGTGCCAGCAGCTTAGCAGGGGGAAGAGTCTATGAGCAGTTCTTC. This encodes CASSLAGGRVYEQFF. V gene TRBV11-3 combines with J gene TRBJ2-1; 7 nucleotides align to TRBD1. Germline V CDR1 and CDR2: SGHNT, YENEEA. J gave up 8 bases and V 1 base, and 8 bases lay outside the gene matches. The CDR3 length is 15 residues.

There are a few counts of this clonotype. The rearrangement uses TRBV12-5 and TRBJ1-1; 8 bases match TRBD1. The trim removed 4 bases at V and 10 bases at J, leaving 8 bases unmatched. The CDR3 totals 13 residues. CDR1 is LGHNT, CDR2 FRNRAP, per germline. CDR3 in amino acids: CASGSIGQGRAFF. DNA of the CDR3: TGTGCTAGTGGTTCCATCGGACAGGGTCGAGCTTTCTTT.

Only a few counts were recorded for this clonotype. The chain links TRBV5-6 to TRBJ2-6; perhaps TRBD2 as D (5 bases). The CDR3 is made up of 15 amino acids. The germline gives CDR1 SGHDT, CDR2 YYEEEE. The CDR3 spells CASAVWGAGANVLTF. Written as DNA, the CDR3 is TGTGCTTCAGCGGTATGGGGAGCTGGGGCCAACGTCCTGACTTTC. Full variable domain (rest looked up from reference TRBV5-6 and TRBJ2-6): DAGVTQSPTHLIKTRGQQVTLRCSPKSGHDTVSWYQQALGQGPQFIFQYYEEEERQRGNFPDRFSGHQFPNYSSELNVNALLLGDSALYLCASAVWGAGANVLTFGAGSRLTVL.

The genes are TRBV10-1 and TRBJ2-7; TRBD1 matches 11 bases. Germline CDR1 is WNHNN and CDR2 is SYGVQD (reference sequence). V was pared by 0 bases and J by 5 bases, with 15 bases of the junction left unmatched. The CDR3 runs 19 residues. CDR3 nucleotide sequence: TGCGCCAGCAGTGAGTCCTCCCGGACAGGGGGCCCCCCCCGGAACGAGCAGTACTTC. The encoded protein is CASSESSRTGGPPRNEQYF.

This clonotype appeared many times. The chain employs TRBV12-3 or TRBV12-4 and TRBJ1-5; D gene uncertain. V was cut by 3 bases and J by 4 bases, with 7 bases left in between. The CDR3 length is 13 residues. The CDR3 DNA follows: TGTGCCAGCAGTTTGGTCCTGAATCAGCCCCAGCATTTT. It is translated as CASSLVLNQPQHF.

This clonotype was found many times. The chain employs TRBV29-1 and TRBJ2-5; TRBD1 matches at 9 bases. With 7 bases clipped from V and 5 bases from J, the junction kept 11 bases outside the gene matches. The CDR3 is 14 amino acids. From germline, CDR1 is SQVTM and CDR2 ANQGSEA. In DNA form, the CDR3 reads TGCAGCGGGCACGATACAGGGGGCGCGGAGACCCAGTACTTC. Translated: CSGHDTGGAETQYF.

This clonotype was seen a few times. This CDR3 is CATSDTRSSAWFF. The CDR3 DNA reads TGTGCCACCAGTGACACCAGATCATCTGCGTGGTTCTTC. V is TRBV24-1 and J is TRBJ2-1; D not resolved. Between the trimmed V and J ends, which lost 4 bases and 15 bases, there was a span of 18 bases. The CDR3 extends over 13 amino acids. Germline V lookup: CDR1 KGHDR, CDR2 SFDVKD.

This clonotype was seen at least ten times. The CDR3 here is CSVRVAAGMVEKLFF. CDR3 in DNA: TGCAGCGTCCGAGTCGCGGCAGGGATGGTAGAAAAACTGTTTTTT. The rearrangement links TRBV29-1 to TRBJ1-4; possibly TRBD1 for D (5 bases). This CDR3 spans 15 amino acids. Trimming removed 6 bases at V and 8 bases at J, with 22 bases between. Germline lookup yields CDR1 SQVTM and CDR2 ANQGSEA.

There are a few counts of this clonotype. V and J are TRBV10-2 and TRBJ2-4, with 9 nucleotides matching TRBD2. The CDR3 extends over 19 amino acids. CDR1 and CDR2 from the germline V gene are WSHSY and SAAADI. Trimming removed 4 bases from V and 3 bases from J; junction bases left unmatched: 16. This CDR3 is CASSVAGALSQGGKNIQYF. In DNA, the CDR3 is TGCGCCAGCAGTGTAGCGGGGGCACTTTCTCAGGGCGGCAAAAACATTCAGTACTTC.

This clonotype was observed a handful of times. The rearrangement joins TRBV6-1 to TRBJ2-5, with D possibly TRBD2 on 7 matching bases. Between the trimmed V and J ends, which lost 6 bases and 7 bases, there was a span of 15 bases. Per germline, CDR1 MNHNS and CDR2 SASEGT. This CDR3 comprises 13 residues. The CDR3 DNA is TGTGCCAGCAGGGGGGCGGGGGACGTGACCCAGTACTTC. Protein sequence: CASRGAGDVTQYF.

This clonotype was counted between two and nine times. The chain is built from TRBV10-3 and TRBJ1-1, with unresolved D. This CDR3 has 14 amino acids. Trimming stripped 7 bases from V and 0 bases from J, with 12 bases between. In germline, CDR1 is ENHRY, CDR2 SYGVKD. The CDR3 region has the DNA TGTGCCATCACGGCTAGCAGGATGAACACTGAAGCTTTCTTT. Translating gives CAITASRMNTEAFF.

J is TRBJ1-2 and V is TRBV12-3 or TRBV12-4; D not resolved. The CDR3 covers 13 residues. The V end was cut by 8 bases, the J end by 6 bases, with 16 bases between. Here the CDR3 reads CASAPRLENGYTF. CDR3 bases: TGTGCCAGCGCACCCCGGTTGGAGAATGGCTACACCTTC.

The CDR3 DNA reads TGTGCCAGCAGCTTTAGAGCGGGAGGATTCAATGAGCAGTTCTTC. This translates into CASSFRAGGFNEQFF. This rearrangement joins TRBV7-9 to TRBJ2-1; 9 positions match TRBD2. Germline CDR1 SEHNR, CDR2 FQNEAQ (reference sequence). The CDR3 loop spans 15 amino acids. V dropped 3 bases and J dropped 6; count of bases not matched to a gene: 6.